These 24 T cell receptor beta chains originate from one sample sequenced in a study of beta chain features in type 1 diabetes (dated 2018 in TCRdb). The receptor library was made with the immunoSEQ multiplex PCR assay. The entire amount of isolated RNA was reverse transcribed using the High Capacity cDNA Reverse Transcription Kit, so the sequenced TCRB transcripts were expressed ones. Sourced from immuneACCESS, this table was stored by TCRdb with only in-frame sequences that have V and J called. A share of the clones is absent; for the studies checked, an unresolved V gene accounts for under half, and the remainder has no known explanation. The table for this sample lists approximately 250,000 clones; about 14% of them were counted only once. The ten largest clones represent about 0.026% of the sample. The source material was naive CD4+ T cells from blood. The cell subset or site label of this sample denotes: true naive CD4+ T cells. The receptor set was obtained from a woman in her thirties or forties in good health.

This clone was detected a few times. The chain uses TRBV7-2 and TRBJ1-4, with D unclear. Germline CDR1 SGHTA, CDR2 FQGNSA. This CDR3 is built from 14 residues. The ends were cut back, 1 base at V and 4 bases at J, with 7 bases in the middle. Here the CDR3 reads CASSLGRLNEKLFF. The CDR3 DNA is TGTGCCAGCAGCTTAGGCAGGCTTAATGAAAAACTGTTTTTT.

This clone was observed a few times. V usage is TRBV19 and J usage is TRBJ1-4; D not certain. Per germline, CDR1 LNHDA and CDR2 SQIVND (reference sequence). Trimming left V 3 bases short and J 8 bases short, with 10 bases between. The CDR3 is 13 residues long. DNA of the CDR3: TGTGCCAGTAGTATTCAGCGACGGGAAAAACTGTTTTTT. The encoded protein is CASSIQRREKLFF.

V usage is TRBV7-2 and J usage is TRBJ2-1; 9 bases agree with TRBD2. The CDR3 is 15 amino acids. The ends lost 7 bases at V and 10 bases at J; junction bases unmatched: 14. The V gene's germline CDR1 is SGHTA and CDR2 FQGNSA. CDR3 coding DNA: TGTGCCAGCACCCTTCTAGCGGGGCTCGAGGGGGAGCAGTTCTTC. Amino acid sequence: CASTLLAGLEGEQFF.

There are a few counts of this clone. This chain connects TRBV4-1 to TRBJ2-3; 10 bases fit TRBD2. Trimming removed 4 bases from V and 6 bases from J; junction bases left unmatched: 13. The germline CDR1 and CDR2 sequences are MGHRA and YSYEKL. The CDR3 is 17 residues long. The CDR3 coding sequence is TGCGCCAGCAGCCCCGATCCGGGACTAGCGTACTTGGATACGCAGTATTTT. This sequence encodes CASSPDPGLAYLDTQYF.

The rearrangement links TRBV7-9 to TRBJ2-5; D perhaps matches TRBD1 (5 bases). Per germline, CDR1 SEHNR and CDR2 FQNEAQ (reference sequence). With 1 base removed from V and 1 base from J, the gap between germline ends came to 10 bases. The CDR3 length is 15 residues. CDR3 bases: TGTGCCAGCAGCTTAGGGGGCTCGGGCCAAGAGACCCAGTACTTC. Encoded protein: CASSLGGSGQETQYF.

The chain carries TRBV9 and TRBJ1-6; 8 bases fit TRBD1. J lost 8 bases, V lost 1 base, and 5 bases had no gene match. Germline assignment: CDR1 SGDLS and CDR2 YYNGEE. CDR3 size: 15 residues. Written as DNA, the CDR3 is TGTGCCAGCAGCGTATTTGCAGGGGGCGATTCACCCCTCCACTTT. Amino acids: CASSVFAGGDSPLHF.

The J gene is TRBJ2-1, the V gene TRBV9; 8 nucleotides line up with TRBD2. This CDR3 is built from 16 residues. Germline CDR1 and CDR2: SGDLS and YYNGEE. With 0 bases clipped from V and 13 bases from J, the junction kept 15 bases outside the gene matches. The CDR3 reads CASSVDESGAGARQFF. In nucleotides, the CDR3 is TGTGCCAGCAGCGTAGATGAAAGTGGAGCGGGGGCGAGACAGTTCTTC.

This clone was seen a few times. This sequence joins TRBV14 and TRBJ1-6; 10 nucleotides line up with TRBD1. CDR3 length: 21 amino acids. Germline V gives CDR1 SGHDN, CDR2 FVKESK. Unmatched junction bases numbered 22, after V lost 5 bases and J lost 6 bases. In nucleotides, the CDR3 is TGTGCCAGCAGCTACTTTCCAGCCGGGACAGGGGATTTTTCGGGTAATTCACCCCTCCACTTT. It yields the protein CASSYFPAGTGDFSGNSPLHF.

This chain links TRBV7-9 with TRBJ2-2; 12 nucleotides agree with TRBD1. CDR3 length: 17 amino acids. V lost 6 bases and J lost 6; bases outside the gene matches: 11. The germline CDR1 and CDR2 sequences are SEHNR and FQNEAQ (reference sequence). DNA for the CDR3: TGTGCCAGCAGTTCACCTGCCGGGACAGGGGGCTCCGGGGAGCTGTTTTTT. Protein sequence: CASSSPAGTGGSGELFF.

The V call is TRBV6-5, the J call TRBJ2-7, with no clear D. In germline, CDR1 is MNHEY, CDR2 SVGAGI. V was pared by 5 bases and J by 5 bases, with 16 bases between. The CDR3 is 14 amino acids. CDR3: CASSQTRKSDEQYF. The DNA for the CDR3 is TGTGCCAGCAGTCAGACACGCAAGTCGGACGAGCAGTACTTC.

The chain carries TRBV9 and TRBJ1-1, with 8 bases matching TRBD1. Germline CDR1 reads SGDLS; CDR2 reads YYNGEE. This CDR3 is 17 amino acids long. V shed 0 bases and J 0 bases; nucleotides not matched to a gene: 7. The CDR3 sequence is CASSVATGVVMNTEAFF. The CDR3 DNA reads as TGTGCCAGCAGCGTAGCGACAGGGGTCGTCATGAACACTGAAGCTTTCTTT.

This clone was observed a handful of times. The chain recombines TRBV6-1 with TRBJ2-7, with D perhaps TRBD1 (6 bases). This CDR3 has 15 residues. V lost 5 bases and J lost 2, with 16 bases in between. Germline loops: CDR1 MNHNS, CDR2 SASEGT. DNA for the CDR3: TGTGCCAGCAGTTCGTTAGGACAGCCCACCTACGAGCAGTACTTC. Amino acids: CASSSLGQPTYEQYF.

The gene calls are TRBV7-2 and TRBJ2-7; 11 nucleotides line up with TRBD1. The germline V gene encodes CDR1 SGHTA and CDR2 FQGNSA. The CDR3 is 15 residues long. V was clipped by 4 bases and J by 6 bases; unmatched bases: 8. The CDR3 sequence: CASSSRTGGFSEQYF. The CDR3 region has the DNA TGTGCCAGCAGCTCTAGGACAGGGGGCTTCTCCGAGCAGTACTTC. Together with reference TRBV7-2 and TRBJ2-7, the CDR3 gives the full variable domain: GAGVSQSPSNKVTEKGKDVELRCDPISGHTALYWYRQSLGQGLEFLIYFQGNSAPDKSGLPSDRFSAERTGGSVSTLTIQRTQQEDSAVYLCASSSRTGGFSEQYFGPGTRLTVT.

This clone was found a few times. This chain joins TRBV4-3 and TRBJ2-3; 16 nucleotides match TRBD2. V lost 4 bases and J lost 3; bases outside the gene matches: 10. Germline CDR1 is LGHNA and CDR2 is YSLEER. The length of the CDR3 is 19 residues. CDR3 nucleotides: TGCGCCAGCAGCCCCCTAGGGACTAGCGGGGGGGCGGGTACAGATACGCAGTATTTT. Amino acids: CASSPLGTSGGAGTDTQYF.

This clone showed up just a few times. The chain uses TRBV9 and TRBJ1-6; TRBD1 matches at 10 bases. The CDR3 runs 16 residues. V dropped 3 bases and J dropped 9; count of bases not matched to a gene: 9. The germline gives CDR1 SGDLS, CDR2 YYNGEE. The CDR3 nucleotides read TGTGCCAGCAGCGATCTGACAGGGGGCGCAGGTTCACCCCTCCACTTT. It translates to CASSDLTGGAGSPLHF.

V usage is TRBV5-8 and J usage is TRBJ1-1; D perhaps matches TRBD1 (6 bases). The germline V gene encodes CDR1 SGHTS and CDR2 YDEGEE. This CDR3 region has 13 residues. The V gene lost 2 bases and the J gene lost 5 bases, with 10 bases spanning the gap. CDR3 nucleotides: TGTGCCAGCAGCTTTACAGGGAGAACTGAAGCTTTCTTT. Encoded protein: CASSFTGRTEAFF. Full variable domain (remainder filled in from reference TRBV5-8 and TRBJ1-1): EAGVTQSPTHLIKTRGQQATLRCSPISGHTSVYWYQQALGLGLQFLLWYDEGEERNRGNFPPRFSGRQFPNYSSELNVNALELEDSALYLCASSFTGRTEAFFGQGTRLTVV.

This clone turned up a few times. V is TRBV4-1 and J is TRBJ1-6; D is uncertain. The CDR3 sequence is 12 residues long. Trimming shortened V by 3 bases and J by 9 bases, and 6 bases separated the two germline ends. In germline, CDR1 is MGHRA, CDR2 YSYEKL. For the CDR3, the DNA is TGCGCCAGCAGCCAGAGCGGTTCACCCCTCCACTTT. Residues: CASSQSGSPLHF.

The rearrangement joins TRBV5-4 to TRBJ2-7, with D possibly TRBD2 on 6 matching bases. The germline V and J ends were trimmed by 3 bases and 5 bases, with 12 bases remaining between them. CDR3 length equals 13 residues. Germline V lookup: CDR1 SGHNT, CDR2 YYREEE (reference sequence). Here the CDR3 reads CASSWRGPNEQYF. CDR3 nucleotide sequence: TGTGCCAGCAGCTGGCGGGGTCCGAACGAGCAGTACTTC.

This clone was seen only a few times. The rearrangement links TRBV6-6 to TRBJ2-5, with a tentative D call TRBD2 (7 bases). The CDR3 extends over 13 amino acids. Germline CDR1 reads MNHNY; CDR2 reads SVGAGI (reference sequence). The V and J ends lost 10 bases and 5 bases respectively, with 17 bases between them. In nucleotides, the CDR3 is TGTGCCACCCGGGGAGGGGGGACGGAGACCCAGTACTTC. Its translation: CATRGGGTETQYF.

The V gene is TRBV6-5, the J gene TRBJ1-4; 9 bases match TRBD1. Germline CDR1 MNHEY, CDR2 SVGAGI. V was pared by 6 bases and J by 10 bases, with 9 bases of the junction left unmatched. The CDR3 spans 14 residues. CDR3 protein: CASRPGQGFGKLFF. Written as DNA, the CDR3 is TGTGCCAGCAGGCCGGGACAGGGATTCGGAAAACTGTTTTTT.

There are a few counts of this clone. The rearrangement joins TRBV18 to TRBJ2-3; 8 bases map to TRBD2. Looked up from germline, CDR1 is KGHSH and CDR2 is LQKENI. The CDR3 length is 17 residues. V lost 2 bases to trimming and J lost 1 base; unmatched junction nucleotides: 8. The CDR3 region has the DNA TGTGCCAGCTCACCAGGGAAAGCGGGGGCCCGCACAGATACGCAGTATTTT. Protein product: CASSPGKAGARTDTQYF.

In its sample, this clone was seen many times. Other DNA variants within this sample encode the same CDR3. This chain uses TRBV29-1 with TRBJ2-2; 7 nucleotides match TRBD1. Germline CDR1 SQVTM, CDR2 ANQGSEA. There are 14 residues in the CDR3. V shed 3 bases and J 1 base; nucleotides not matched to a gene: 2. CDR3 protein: CSVERQGNTGELFF. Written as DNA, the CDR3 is TGCAGCGTTGAGAGACAGGGGAACACCGGGGAGCTGTTTTTT.

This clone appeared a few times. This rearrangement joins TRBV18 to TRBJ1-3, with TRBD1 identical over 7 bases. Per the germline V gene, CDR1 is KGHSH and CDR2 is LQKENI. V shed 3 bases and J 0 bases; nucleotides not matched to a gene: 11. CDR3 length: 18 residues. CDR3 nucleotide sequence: TGTGCCAGCTCACCCAGAACAGGGGCCAAGAGCTCTGGAAACACCATATATTTT. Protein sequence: CASSPRTGAKSSGNTIYF.

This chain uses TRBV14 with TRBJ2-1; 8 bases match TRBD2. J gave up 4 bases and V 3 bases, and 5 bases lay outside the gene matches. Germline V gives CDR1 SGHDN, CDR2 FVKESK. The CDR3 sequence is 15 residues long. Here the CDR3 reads CASSHYERGYNEQFF. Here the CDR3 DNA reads TGTGCCAGCAGCCATTACGAGCGGGGGTACAATGAGCAGTTCTTC. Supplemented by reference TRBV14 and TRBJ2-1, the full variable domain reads EAGVTQFPSHSVIEKGQTVTLRCDPISGHDNLYWYRRVMGKEIKFLLHFVKESKQDESGMPNNRFLAERTGGTYSTLKVQPAELEDSGVYFCASSHYERGYNEQFFGPGTRLTVL.